This T cell receptor (beta chain) originates from a study of blood T cell repertoires in COVID-19. The protocol was immunoSEQ multiplex PCR, while the TCRdb copy is restricted to in-frame clones and leaves out a portion. The table lists some 460,000 clones, roughly 87% of them singletons. V lost 2 bases and J lost 7, with 14 bases in between. CDR1 and CDR2 (germline): SGHAT, FQNNGV. The CDR3 is made up of 14 amino acids. This receptor was obtained from a woman younger than 30 who had recovered from COVID-19. The J gene is TRBJ1-2, the V gene TRBV11-2; D not certain. The source material was PBMCs or T cells enriched from blood (not recorded which). CDR3 coding DNA: TGTGCCAGCAGCTTAAGACCCGGGAACGCTGGCTACACCTTC. It encodes CASSLRPGNAGYTF. Looking up the rest from reference TRBV11-2 and TRBJ1-2 gives the full variable domain: EAGVAQSPRYKIIEKRQSVAFWCNPISGHATLYWYQQILGQGPKLLIQFQNNGVVDDSQLPKDRFSAERLKGVDSTLKIQPAKLEDSAVYLCASSLRPGNAGYTFGSGTRLTVV.